This entry features one T cell receptor beta chain sequence. The antigen is not known. The data were obtained in a study of beta chain features in type 1 diabetes. Broader study findings: For patients and controls alike, PCR might favor shorter templates to the same degree. Across all four CD4+ subsets, people with type 1 diabetes showed modestly shorter TCRB CDR3s.

Expressed TCRB transcripts were sequenced because the isolated RNA had all been reverse transcribed beforehand. Clones were sequenced by immunoSEQ multiplex PCR, and TCRdb holds only the in-frame ones, with some missing. The data contain around 45,000 clones, 35% to 55% of them singletons. V shed 3 bases and J shed 4 bases, with 11 bases lying between them. The CDR3 length is 14 residues. Germline CDR1 reads KGHSY; CDR2 reads FQNENV. The gene calls are TRBV16 and TRBJ2-3; D is unresolved. The clonotype was recovered from a man aged 25-40 years with type 1 diabetes. The sequenced sample was stem cell memory CD4+ T cells from blood. The CDR3 sequence is CASSQTSLADTQYF. The CDR3 region has the DNA TGTGCCAGCAGCCAGACAAGTCTGGCAGATACGCAGTATTTT.